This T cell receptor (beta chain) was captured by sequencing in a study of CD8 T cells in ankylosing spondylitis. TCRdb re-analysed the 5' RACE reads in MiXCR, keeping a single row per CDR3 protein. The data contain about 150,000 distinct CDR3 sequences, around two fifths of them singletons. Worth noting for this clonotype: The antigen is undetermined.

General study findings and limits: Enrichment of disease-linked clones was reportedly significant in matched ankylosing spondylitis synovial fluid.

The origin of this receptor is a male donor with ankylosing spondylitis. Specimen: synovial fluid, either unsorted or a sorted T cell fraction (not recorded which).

CDR3 nucleotides: TGTGCCAGCATCCTCCGAGACAAAGTAACATCCGGGGAGCTGTTTTTT. Translated, it gives CASILRDKVTSGELFF. This chain connects TRBV12-3 or TRBV12-4 to TRBJ2-2; D is uncertain. The germline V and J ends were trimmed by 7 bases and 6 bases, with 21 bases remaining between them. The CDR3 loop spans 16 amino acids.